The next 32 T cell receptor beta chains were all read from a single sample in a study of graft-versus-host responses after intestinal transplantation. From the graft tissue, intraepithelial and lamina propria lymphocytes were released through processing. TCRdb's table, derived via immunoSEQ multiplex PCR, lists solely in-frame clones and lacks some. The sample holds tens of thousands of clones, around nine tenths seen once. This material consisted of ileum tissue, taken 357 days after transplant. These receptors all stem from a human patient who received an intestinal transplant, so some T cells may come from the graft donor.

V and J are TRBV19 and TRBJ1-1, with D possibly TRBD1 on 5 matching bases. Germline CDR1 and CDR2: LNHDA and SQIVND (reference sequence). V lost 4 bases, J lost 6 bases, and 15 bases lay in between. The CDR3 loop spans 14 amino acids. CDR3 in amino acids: CASSNPGPVPEAFF. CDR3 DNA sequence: TGTGCCAGTAGTAATCCAGGGCCTGTCCCTGAAGCTTTCTTT.

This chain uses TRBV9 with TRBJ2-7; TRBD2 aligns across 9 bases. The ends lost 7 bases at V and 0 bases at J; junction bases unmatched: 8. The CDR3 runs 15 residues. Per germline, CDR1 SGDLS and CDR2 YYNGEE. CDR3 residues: CASGRGTSSSYEQYF. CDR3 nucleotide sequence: TGTGCCAGCGGACGGGGGACTAGCAGCTCCTACGAGCAGTACTTC.

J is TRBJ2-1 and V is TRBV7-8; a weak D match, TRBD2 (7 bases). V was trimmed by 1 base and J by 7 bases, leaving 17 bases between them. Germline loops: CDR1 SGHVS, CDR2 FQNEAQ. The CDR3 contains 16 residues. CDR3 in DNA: TGTGCCAGCAGCTTAGTGGGGGGGCTTGTGAGGAATGAGCAGTTCTTC. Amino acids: CASSLVGGLVRNEQFF.

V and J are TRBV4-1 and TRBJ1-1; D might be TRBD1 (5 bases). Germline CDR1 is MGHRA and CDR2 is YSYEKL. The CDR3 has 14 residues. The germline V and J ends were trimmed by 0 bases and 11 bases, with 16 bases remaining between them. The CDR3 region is CASSQDEGTFNAFF. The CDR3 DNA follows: TGCGCCAGCAGCCAAGATGAAGGGACCTTTAACGCTTTCTTT.

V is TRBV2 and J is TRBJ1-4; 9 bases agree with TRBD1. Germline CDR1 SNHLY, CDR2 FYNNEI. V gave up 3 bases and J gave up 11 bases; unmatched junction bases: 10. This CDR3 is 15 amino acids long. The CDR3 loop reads CASSDYWGQGRKLFF. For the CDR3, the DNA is TGTGCCAGCAGTGACTATTGGGGACAGGGACGCAAACTGTTTTTT.

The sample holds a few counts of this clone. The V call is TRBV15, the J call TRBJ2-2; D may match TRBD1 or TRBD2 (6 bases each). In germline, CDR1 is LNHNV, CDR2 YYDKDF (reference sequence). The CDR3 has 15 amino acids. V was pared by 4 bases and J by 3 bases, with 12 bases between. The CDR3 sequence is CATSIGGGYTGELFF. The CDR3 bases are TGTGCCACCAGCATCGGGGGCGGGTACACCGGGGAGCTGTTTTTT.

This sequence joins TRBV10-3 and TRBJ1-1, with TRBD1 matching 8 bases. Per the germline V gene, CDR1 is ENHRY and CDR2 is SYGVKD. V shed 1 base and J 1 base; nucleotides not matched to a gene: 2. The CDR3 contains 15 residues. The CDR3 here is CAISELGQGNTEAFF. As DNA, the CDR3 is TGTGCCATCAGTGAGTTAGGACAGGGGAACACTGAAGCTTTCTTT.

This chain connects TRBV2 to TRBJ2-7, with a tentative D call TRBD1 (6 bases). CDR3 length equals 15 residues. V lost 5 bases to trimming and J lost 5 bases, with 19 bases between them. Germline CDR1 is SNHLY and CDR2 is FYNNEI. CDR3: CASSTDRGGRDEQYF. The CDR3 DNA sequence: TGTGCCAGCAGTACCGACAGAGGGGGAAGAGACGAGCAGTACTTC.

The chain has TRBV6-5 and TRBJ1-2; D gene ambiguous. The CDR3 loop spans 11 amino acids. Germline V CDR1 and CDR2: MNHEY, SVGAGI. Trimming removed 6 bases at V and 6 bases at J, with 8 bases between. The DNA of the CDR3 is TGTGCCAGCAGCGACGGGGATGGCTACACCTTC. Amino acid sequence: CASSDGDGYTF.

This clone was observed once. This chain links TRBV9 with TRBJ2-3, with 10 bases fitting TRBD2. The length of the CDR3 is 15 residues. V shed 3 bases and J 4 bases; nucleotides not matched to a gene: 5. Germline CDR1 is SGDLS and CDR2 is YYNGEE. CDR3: CASSGWTSGPDTQYF. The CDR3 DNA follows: TGTGCCAGCAGCGGATGGACTAGCGGTCCAGATACGCAGTATTTT.

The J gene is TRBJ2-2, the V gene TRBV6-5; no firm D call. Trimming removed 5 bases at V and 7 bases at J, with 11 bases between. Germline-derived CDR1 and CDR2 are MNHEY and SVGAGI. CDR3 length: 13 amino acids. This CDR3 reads CASSTEGIGELFF. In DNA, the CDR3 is TGTGCCAGCAGTACCGAAGGGATCGGGGAGCTGTTTTTT.

CDR3 nucleotides: TGTGCCAGCAGCTTGGGCCAGGGTATTTCACCCCTCCACTTT. Encoded protein: CASSLGQGISPLHF. V usage is TRBV5-4 and J usage is TRBJ1-6; tentative D call: TRBD1 (5 bases). The CDR3 covers 14 residues. Between the trimmed V and J ends, which lost 0 bases and 9 bases, there was a span of 10 bases. Germline V gives CDR1 SGHNT, CDR2 YYREEE (reference sequence). Full variable domain (rest looked up from reference TRBV5-4 and TRBJ1-6): ETGVTQSPTHLIKTRGQQVTLRCSSQSGHNTVSWYQQALGQGPQFIFQYYREEENGRGNFPPRFSGLQFPNYSSELNVNALELDDSALYLCASSLGQGISPLHFGNGTRLTVT.

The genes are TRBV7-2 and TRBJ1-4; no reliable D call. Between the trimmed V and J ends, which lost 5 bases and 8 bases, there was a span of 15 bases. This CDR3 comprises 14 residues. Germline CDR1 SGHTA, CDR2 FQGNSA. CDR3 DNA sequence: TGTGCCAGCAGCCCCAGTTTTAGGATCGAAAAACTGTTTTTT. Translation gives CASSPSFRIEKLFF. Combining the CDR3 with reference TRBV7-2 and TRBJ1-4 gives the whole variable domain GAGVSQSPSNKVTEKGKDVELRCDPISGHTALYWYRQSLGQGLEFLIYFQGNSAPDKSGLPSDRFSAERTGGSVSTLTIQRTQQEDSAVYLCASSPSFRIEKLFFGSGTQLSVL.

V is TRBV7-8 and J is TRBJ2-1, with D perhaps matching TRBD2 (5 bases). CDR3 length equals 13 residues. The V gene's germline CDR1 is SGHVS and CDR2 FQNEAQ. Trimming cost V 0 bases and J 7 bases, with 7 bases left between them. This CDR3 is CASSLASVNEQFF. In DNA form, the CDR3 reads TGTGCCAGCAGCTTAGCTAGCGTAAATGAGCAGTTCTTC.

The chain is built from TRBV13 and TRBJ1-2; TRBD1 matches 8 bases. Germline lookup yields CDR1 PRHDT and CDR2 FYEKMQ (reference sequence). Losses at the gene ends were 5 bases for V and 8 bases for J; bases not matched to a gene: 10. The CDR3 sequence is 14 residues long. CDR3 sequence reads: CASSARDRLRGYTF. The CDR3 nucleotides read TGTGCCAGCAGCGCTCGGGACAGGCTTCGCGGCTACACCTTC. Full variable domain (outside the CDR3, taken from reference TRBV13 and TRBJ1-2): AAGVIQSPRHLIKEKRETATLKCYPIPRHDTVYWYQQGPGQDPQFLISFYEKMQSDKGSIPDRFSAQQFSDYHSELNMSSLELGDSALYFCASSARDRLRGYTFGSGTRLTVV.

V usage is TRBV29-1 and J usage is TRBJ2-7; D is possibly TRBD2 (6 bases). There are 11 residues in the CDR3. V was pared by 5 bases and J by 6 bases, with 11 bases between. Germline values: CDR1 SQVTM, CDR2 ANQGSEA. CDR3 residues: CSVRGSGEQYF. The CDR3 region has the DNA TGCAGCGTTCGGGGGAGCGGCGAGCAGTACTTC.

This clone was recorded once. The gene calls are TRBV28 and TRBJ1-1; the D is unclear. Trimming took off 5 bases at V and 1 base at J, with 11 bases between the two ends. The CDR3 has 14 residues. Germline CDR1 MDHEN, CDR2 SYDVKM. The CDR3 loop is CASSRGGRNTEAFF. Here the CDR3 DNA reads TGTGCCAGCAGTCGTGGCGGCAGGAACACTGAAGCTTTCTTT.

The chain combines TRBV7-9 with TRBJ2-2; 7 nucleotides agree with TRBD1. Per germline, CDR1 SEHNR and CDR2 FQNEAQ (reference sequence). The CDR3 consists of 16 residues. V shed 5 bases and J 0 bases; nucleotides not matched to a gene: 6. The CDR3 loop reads CASSLRGTANTGELFF. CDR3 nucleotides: TGTGCCAGCAGCCTTCGAGGGACAGCGAACACCGGGGAGCTGTTTTTT.

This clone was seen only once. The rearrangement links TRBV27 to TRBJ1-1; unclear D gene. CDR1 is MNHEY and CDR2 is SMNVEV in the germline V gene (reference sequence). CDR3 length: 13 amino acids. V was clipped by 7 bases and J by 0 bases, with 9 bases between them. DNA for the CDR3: TGTGCCAGCACTCCAAATTTGAACACTGAAGCTTTCTTT. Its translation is CASTPNLNTEAFF.

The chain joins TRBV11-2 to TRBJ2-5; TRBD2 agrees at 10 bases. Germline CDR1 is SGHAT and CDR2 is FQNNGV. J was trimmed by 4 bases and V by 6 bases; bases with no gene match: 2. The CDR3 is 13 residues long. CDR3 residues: CASSLAGAETQYF. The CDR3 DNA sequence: TGTGCCAGCAGTCTAGCGGGAGCAGAGACCCAGTACTTC.

The CDR3 nucleotides read TGTGCCAGCAGCGTAACGCCAGCGGGACAGGGGGCCACCGGGGAGCTGTTTTTT. It is translated as CASSVTPAGQGATGELFF. The J gene is TRBJ2-2, the V gene TRBV9, with 12 bases lining up with TRBD1. CDR1 is SGDLS and CDR2 is YYNGEE in the germline V gene. This CDR3 region has 18 residues. The trim removed 1 base at V and 4 bases at J, leaving 8 bases unmatched.

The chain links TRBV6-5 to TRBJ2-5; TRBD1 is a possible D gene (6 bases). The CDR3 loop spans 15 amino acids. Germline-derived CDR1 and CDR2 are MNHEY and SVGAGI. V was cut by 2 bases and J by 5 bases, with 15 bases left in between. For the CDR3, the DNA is TGTGCCAGCAGTTACGAGCGACAGGAGCTTGAGACCCAGTACTTC. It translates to CASSYERQELETQYF.

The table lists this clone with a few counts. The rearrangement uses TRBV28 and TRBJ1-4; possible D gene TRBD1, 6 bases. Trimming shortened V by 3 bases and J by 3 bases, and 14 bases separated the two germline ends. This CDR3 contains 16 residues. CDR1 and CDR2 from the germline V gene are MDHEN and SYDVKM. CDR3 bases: TGTGCCAGCAGTTTTTTCGGGGGGGCGGCTAATGAAAAACTGTTTTTT. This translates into CASSFFGGAANEKLFF.

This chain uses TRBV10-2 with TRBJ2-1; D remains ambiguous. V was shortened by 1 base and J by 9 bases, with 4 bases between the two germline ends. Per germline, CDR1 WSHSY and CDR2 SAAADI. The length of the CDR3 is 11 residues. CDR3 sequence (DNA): TGCGCCAGCAGTGAGTGGGGTGAGCAGTTCTTC. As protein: CASSEWGEQFF.

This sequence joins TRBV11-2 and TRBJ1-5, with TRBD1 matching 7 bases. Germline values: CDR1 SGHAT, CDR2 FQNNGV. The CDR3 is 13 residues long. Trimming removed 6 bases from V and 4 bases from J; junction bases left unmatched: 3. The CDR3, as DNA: TGTGCCAGCAGGGGGACAGAAAATCAGCCCCAGCATTTT. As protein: CASRGTENQPQHF.

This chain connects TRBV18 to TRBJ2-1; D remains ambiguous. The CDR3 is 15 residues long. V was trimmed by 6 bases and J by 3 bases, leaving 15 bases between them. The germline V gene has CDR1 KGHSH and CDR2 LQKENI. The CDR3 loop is CASSAYTADYNEQFF. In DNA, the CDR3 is TGTGCCAGCTCTGCCTATACGGCCGACTACAATGAGCAGTTCTTC.

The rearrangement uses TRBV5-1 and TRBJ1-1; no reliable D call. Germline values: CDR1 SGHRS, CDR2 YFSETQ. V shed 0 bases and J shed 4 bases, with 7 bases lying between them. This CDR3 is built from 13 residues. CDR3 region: CASSLGSVTEAFF. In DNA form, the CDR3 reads TGCGCCAGCAGCTTGGGATCCGTCACTGAAGCTTTCTTT.

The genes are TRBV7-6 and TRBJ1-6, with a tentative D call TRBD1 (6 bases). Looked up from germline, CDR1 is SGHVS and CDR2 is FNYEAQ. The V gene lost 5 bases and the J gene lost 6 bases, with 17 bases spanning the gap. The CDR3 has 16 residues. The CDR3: CASSPLLGGINSPLHF. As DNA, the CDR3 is TGTGCCAGCAGCCCACTATTGGGGGGCATTAATTCACCCCTCCACTTT.

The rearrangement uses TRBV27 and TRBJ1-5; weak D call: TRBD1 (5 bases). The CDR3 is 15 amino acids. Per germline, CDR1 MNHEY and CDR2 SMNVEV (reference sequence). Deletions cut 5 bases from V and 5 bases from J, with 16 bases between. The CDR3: CASSPSGTYYQPQHF. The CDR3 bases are TGTGCCAGCAGTCCTTCCGGGACGTACTATCAGCCCCAGCATTTT.

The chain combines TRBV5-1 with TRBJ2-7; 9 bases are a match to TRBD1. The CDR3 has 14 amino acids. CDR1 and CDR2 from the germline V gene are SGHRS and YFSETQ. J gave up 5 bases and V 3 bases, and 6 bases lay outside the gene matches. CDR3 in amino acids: CASSSDRGEDEQYF. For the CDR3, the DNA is TGCGCCAGCAGCTCCGACAGGGGGGAGGACGAGCAGTACTTC.

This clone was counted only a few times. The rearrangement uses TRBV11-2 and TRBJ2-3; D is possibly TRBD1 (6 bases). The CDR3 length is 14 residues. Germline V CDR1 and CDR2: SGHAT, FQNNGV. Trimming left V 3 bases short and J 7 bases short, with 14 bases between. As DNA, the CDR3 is TGTGCCAGCAGCTTGACCCAGGGGCGATATACGCAGTATTTT. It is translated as CASSLTQGRYTQYF.

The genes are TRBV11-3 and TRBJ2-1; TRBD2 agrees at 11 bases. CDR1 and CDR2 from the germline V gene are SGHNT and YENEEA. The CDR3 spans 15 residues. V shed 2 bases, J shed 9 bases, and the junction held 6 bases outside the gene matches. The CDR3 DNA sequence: TGTGCCAGCAGCTTACTAGCGGGAGGCGCGGCTGAGCAGTTCTTC. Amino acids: CASSLLAGGAAEQFF.